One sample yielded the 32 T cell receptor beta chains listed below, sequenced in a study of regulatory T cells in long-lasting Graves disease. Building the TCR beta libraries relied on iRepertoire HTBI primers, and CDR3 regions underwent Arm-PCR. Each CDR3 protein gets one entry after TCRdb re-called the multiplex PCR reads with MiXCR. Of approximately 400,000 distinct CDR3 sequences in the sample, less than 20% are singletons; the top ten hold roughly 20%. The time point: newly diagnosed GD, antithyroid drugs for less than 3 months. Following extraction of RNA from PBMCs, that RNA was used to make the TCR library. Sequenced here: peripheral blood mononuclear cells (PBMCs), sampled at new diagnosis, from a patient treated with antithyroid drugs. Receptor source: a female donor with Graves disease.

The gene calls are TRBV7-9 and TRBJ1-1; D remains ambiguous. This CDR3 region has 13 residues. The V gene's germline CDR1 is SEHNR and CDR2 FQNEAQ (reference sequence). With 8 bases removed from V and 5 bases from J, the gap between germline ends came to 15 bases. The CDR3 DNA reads TGTGCCAGCTGTCCGGAGGGAGGTACTGAAGCTTTCTTT. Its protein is CASCPEGGTEAFF.

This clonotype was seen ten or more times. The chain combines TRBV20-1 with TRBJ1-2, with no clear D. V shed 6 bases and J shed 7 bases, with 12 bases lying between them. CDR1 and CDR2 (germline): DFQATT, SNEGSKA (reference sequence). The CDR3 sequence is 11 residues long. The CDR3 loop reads CSAKTDSGYTF. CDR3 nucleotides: TGCAGTGCGAAGACGGATAGTGGCTACACCTTC.

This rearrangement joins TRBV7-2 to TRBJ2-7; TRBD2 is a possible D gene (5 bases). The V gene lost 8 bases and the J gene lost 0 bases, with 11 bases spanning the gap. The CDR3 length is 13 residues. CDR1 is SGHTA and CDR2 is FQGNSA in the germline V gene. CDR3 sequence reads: CASSTRSSYEQYF. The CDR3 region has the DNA TGTGCCAGCTCTACTAGGAGCTCCTACGAGCAGTACTTC.

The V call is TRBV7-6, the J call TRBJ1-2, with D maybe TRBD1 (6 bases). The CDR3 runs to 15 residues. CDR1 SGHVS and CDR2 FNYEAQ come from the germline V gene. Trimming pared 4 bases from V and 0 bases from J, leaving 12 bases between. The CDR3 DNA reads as TGTGCCAGCAGCTCTAGGGACATAGCTAACTATGGCTACACCTTC. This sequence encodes CASSSRDIANYGYTF.

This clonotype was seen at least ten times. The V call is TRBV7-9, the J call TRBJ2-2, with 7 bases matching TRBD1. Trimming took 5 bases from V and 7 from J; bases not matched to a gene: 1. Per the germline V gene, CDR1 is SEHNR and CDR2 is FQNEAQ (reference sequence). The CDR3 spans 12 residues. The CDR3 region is CASSGDSGELFF. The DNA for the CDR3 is TGTGCCAGCAGCGGGGACAGCGGGGAGCTGTTTTTT.

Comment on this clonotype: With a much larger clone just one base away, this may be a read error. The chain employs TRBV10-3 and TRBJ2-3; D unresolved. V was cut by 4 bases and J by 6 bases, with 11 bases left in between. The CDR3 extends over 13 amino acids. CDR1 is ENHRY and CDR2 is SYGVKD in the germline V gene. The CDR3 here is CAISVASEDTQYF. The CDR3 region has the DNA TGTGCCATCAGTGTCGCCAGCGAGGATACGCAGTATTTT.

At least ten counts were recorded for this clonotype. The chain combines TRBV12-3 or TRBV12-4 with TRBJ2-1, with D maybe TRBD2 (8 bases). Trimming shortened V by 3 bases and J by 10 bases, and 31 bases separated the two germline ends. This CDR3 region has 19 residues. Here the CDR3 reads CASSFHIAEGTESGGEQFF. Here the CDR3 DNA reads TGTGCCAGCAGTTTCCACATAGCCGAAGGGACAGAGAGCGGGGGAGAGCAGTTCTTC.

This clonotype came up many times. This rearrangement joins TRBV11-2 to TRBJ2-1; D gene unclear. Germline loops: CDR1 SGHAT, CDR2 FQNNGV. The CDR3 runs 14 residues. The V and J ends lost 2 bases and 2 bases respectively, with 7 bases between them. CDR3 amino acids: CASSLFDTYNEQFF. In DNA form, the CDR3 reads TGTGCCAGCAGCTTATTCGACACCTACAATGAGCAGTTCTTC. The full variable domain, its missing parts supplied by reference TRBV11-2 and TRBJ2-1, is EAGVAQSPRYKIIEKRQSVAFWCNPISGHATLYWYQQILGQGPKLLIQFQNNGVVDDSQLPKDRFSAERLKGVDSTLKIQPAKLEDSAVYLCASSLFDTYNEQFFGPGTRLTVL.

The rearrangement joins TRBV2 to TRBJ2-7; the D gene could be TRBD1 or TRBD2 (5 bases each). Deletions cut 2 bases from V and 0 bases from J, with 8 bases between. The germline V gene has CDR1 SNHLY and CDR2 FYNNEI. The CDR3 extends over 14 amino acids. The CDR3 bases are TGTGCCAGCAGTGAAAAGGGGAGCTCCTACGAGCAGTACTTC. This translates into CASSEKGSSYEQYF.

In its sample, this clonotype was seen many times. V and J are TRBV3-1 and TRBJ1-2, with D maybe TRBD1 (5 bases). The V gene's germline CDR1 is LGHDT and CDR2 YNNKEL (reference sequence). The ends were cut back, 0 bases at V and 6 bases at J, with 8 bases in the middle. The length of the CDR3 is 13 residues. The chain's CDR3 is CASSQDWGDGYTF. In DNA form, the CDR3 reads TGTGCCAGCAGCCAAGATTGGGGCGATGGCTACACCTTC.

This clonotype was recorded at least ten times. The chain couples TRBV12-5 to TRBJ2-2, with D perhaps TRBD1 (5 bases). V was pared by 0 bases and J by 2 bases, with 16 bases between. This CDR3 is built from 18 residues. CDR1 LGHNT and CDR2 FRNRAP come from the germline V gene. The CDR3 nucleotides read TGTGCTAGTGGTTTGGTCAGGACAAGCTTAATCAACACCGGGGAGCTGTTTTTT. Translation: CASGLVRTSLINTGELFF.

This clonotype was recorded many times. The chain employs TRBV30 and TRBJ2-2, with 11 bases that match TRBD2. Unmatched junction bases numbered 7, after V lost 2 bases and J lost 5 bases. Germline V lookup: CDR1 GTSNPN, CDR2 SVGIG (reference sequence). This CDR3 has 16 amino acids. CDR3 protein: CAWSPKLAGETGELFF. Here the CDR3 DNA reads TGTGCCTGGAGTCCAAAACTAGCGGGAGAAACCGGGGAGCTGTTTTTT.

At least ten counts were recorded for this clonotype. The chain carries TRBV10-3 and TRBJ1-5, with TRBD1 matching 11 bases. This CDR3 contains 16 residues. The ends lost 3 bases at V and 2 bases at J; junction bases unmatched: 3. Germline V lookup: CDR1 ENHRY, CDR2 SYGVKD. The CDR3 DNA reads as TGTGCCATCAGTGACGGGGACAGGGGGGGCAATCAGCCCCAGCATTTT. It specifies CAISDGDRGGNQPQHF.

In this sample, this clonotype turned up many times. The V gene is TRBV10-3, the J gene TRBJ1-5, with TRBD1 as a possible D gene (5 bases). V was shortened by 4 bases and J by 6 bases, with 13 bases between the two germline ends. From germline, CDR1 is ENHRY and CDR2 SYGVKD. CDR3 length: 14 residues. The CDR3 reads CAISGSGEVQPQHF. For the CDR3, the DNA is TGTGCCATCAGTGGTTCGGGGGAAGTTCAGCCCCAGCATTTT.

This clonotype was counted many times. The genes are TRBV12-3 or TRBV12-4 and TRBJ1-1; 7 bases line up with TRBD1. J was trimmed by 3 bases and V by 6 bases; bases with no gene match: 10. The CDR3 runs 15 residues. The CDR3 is CASRVGDREYTEAFF. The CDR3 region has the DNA TGTGCCAGCAGAGTGGGCGACAGGGAGTACACTGAAGCTTTCTTT.

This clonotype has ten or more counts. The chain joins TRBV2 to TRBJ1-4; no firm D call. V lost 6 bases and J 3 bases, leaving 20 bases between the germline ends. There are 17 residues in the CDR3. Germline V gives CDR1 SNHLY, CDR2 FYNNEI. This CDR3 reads CASRRGASRGSNEKLFF. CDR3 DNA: TGTGCCAGCAGGAGAGGTGCATCCCGAGGATCTAATGAAAAACTGTTTTTT.

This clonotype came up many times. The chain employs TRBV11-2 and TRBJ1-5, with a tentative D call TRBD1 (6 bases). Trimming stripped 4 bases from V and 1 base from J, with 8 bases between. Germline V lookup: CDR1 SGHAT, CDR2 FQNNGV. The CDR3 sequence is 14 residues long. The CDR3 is CASSSQGSNQPQHF. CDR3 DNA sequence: TGTGCCAGCAGCTCCCAGGGGAGCAATCAGCCCCAGCATTTT.

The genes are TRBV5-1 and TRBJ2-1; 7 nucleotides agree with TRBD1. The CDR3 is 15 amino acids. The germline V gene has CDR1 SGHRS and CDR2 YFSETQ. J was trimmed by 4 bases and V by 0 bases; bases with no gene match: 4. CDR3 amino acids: CASSLAGTVYNEQFF. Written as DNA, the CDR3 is TGCGCCAGCAGCTTGGCCGGGACAGTTTACAATGAGCAGTTCTTC.

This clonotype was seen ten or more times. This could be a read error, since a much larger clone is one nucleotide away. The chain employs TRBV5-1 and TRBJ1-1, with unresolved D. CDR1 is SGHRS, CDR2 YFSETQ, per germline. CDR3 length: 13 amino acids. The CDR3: CASSLALNTEAFF. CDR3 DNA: TGTGCCAGCAGCTTGGCATTGAACACTGAAGCTTTCTTT.

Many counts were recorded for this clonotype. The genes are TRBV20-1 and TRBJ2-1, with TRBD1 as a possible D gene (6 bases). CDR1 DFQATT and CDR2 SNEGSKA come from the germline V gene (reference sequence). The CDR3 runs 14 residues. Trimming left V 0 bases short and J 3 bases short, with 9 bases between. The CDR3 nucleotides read TGCAGTGCTAGAGATGGACAGAACTACAATGAGCAGTTCTTC. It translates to CSARDGQNYNEQFF.

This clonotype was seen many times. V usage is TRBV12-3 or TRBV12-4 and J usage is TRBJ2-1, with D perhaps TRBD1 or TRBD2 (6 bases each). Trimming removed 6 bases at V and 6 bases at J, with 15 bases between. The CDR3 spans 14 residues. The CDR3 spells CASSPEGGRNEQFF. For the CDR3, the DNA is TGTGCCAGCAGCCCAGAGGGGGGACGCAATGAGCAGTTCTTC.

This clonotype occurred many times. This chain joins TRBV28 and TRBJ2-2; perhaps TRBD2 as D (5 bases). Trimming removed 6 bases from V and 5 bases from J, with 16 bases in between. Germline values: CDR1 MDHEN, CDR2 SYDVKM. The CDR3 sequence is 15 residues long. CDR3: CASRLGSLGTGELFF. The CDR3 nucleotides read TGTGCCAGCAGACTAGGCAGCCTGGGAACCGGGGAGCTGTTTTTT.

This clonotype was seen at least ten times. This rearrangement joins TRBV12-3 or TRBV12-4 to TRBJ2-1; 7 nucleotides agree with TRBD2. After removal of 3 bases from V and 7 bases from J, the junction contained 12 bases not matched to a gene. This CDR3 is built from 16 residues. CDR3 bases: TGTGCCAGCAGTTTTCGTTTGGCTAGCGGAACTAATGAGCAGTTCTTC. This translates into CASSFRLASGTNEQFF.

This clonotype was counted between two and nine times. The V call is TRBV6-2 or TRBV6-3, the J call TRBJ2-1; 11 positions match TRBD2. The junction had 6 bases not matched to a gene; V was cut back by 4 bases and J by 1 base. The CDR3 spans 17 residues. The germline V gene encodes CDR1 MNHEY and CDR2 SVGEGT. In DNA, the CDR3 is TGTGCCAGCAGTTCCCCGGGACTAGCGGTTTCCTACAATGAGCAGTTCTTC. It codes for CASSSPGLAVSYNEQFF.

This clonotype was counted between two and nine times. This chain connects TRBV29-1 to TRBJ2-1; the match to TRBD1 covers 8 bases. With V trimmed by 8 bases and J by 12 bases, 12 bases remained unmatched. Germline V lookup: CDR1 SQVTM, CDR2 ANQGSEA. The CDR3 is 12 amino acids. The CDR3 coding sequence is TGCAGCTGCCCGTCCGGGACAGGTGTGCAGTTCTTC. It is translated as CSCPSGTGVQFF.

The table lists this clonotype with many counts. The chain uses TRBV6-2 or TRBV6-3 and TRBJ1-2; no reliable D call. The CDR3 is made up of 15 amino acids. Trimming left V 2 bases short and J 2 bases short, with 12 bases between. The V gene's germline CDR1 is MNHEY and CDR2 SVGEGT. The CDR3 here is CASSYVGPTNYGYTF. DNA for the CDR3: TGTGCCAGCAGTTACGTCGGACCGACGAACTATGGCTACACCTTC.

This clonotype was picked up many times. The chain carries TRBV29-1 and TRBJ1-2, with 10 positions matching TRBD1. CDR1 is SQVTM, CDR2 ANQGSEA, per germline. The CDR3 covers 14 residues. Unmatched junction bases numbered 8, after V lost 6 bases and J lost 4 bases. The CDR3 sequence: CSVDSTGGIYGYTF. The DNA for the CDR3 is TGCAGCGTCGATTCGACAGGGGGCATCTATGGCTACACCTTC.

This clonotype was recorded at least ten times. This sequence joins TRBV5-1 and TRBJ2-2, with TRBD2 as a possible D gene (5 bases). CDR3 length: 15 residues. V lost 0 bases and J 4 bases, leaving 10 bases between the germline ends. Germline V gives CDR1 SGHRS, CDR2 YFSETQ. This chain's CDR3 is CASSLVGERTGELFF. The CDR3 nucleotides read TGCGCCAGCAGCTTGGTCGGGGAACGCACCGGGGAGCTGTTTTTT. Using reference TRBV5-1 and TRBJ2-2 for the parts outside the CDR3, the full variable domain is KAGVTQTPRYLIKTRGQQVTLSCSPISGHRSVSWYQQTPGQGLQFLFEYFSETQRNKGNFPGRFSGRQFSNSRSEMNVSTLELGDSALYLCASSLVGERTGELFFGEGSRLTVL.

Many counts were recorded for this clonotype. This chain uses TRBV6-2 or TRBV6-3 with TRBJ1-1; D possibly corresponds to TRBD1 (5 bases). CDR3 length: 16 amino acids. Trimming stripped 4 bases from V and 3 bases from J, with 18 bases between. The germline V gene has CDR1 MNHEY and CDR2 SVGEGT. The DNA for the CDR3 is TGTGCCAGCAGTTCCTTATGGGGACCTGTGGACACTGAAGCTTTCTTT. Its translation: CASSSLWGPVDTEAFF.

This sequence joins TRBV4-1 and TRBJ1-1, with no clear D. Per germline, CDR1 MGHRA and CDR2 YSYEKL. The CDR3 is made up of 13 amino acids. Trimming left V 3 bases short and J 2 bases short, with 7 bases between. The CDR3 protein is CASSHVDNTEAFF. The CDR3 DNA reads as TGCGCCAGCAGCCATGTGGACAACACTGAAGCTTTCTTT.

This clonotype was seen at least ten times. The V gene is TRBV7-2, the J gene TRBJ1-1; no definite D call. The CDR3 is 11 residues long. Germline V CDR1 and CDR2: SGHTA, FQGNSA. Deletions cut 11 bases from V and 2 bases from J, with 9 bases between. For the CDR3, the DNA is TGTGCCCGAAGAGCTAACACTGAAGCTTTCTTT. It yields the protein CARRANTEAFF. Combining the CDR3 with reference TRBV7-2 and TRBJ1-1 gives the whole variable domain GAGVSQSPSNKVTEKGKDVELRCDPISGHTALYWYRQSLGQGLEFLIYFQGNSAPDKSGLPSDRFSAERTGGSVSTLTIQRTQQEDSAVYLCARRANTEAFFGQGTRLTVV.

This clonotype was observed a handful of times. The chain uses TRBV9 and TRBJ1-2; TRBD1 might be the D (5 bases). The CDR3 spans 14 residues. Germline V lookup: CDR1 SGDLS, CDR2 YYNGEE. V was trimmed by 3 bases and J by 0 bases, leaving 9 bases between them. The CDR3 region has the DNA TGTGCCAGCAGCGGACAGTACGCTAACTATGGCTACACCTTC. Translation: CASSGQYANYGYTF. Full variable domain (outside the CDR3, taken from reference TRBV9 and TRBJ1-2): DSGVTQTPKHLITATGQRVTLRCSPRSGDLSVYWYQQSLDQGLQFLIQYYNGEERAKGNILERFSAQQFPDLHSELNLSSLELGDSALYFCASSGQYANYGYTFGSGTRLTVV.